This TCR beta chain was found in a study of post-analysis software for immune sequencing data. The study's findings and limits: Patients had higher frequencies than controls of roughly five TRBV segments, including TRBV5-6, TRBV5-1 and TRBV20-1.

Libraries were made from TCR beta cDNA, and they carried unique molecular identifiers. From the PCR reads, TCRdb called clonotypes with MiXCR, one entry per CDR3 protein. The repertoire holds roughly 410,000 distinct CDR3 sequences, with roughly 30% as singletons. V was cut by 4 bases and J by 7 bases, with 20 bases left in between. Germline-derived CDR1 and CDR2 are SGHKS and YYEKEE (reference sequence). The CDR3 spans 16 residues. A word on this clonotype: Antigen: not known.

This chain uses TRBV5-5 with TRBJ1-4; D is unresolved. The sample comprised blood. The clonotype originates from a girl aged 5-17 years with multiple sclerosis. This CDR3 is CASSPDSDAPAEKLFF. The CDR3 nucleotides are TGTGCCAGCAGCCCGGACTCGGACGCCCCTGCTGAAAAACTGTTTTTT. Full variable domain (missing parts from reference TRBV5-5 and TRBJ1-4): DAGVTQSPTHLIKTRGQQVTLRCSPISGHKSVSWYQQVLGQGPQFIFQYYEKEERGRGNFPDRFSARQFPNYSSELNVNALLLGDSALYLCASSPDSDAPAEKLFFGSGTQLSVL.